The T cell receptor beta chain described here comes from a study of blood T cell repertoires in COVID-19. Looking at the study overall: T cells, B-cell-depleted T cells, or PBMCs supplied cDNA or gDNA.

Per the germline V gene, CDR1 is SGDLS and CDR2 is YYNGEE. The V end was cut by 3 bases, the J end by 4 bases, with 19 bases between. The CDR3 covers 16 residues. In the original analysis: By means of reference gene primer amplification, nucleated cell counts were estimated. Data came from immunoSEQ multiplex PCR; TCRdb stores just in-frame clones and leaves some out. The V and J calls and the clone size are those of that table, but D and trimming were determined from the DNA. Among roughly 400,000 clones listed, roughly 89% were seen once. The receptor was derived from a woman in her forties or fifties who had recovered from COVID-19. The genes are TRBV9 and TRBJ1-2, with TRBD1 as a possible D gene (6 bases). The sample was PBMCs or T cells enriched from blood (not recorded which). In DNA form, the CDR3 reads TGTGCCAGCAGCGACCCGTTGGGGGGGCTGGTCTATGGCTACACCTTC. It translates to CASSDPLGGLVYGYTF.